The clone carrying this T cell receptor beta chain was counted only a few times. Its antigen is still unknown. Germline assignment: CDR1 GTSNPN and CDR2 SVGIG (reference sequence). The CDR3 totals 15 residues. The germline V and J ends were trimmed by 0 bases and 1 base, with 11 bases remaining between them. UMIs and sample barcodes were carried by the TCR alpha and TCR beta cDNA libraries that 5'RACE produced using constant-segment primers. TCRdb re-analysed the 5' RACE reads in MiXCR, keeping a single row per CDR3 protein. This table holds around 400,000 distinct CDR3 sequences, 20% to 25% found once. These data are taken from a study of T-cell memory formation after mild COVID-19. The wider study: Clusters were largely donor specific.

General study points: Clones which contracted sat mainly in CM and EM if CD4+, and in EMRA if CD8+.

The rearrangement joins TRBV30 to TRBJ2-3; D is perhaps TRBD2 (7 bases). The sample taken for sequencing was PBMCs or a T cell subset sorted from them (not recorded which). The clonotype originates from an adult woman who had mild COVID-19 (a few samples of this study predate the infection). Cell type and time point are not known. CDR3 DNA sequence: TGTGCCTGGAGTGTAGGGGGGGCTGGCACAGATACGCAGTATTTT. This codes for CAWSVGGAGTDTQYF.